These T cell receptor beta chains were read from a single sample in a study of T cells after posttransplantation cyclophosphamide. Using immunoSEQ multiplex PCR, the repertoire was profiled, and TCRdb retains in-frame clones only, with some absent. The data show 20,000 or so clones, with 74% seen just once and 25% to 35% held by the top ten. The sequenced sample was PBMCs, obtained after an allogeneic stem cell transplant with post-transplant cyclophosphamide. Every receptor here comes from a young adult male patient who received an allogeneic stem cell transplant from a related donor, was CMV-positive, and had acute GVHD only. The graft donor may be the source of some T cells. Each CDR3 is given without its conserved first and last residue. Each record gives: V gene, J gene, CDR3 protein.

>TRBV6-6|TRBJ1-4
ASSRDRGNEKLF
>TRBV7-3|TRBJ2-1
ASSQGFNEQF
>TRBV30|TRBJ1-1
AWSDRGDTEAF
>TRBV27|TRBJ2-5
ASSVAETQY
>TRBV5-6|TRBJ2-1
ASSLSHLAGANNEQF
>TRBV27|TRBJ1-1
ASSIDRATEAF
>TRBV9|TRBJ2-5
ASSVGGGDETQY
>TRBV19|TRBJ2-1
ASSPQDSGRINEQF
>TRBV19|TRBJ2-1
ASRTGTGPNNEQF
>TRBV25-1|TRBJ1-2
ASSEWPSTSANYGYT
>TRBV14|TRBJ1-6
ASRPGTGDRSPLH
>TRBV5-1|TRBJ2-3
ASSLGASDTQY
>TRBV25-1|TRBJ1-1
ASSVAGQGPEAF
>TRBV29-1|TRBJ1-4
SVGQGLGANEKLF
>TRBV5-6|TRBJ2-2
ASSIHGTGGRGELF
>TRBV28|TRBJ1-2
ASSFTGGYGYT
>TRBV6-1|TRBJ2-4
ASTAKNIQY
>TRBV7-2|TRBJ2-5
ASSLESGGETQY
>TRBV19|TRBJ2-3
ASTGQGADTQY
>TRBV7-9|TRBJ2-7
ASSQKADSTYEQY
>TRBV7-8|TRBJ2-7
ASSSRPGLLYEQY
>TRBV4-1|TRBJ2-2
ASSQWTGANTGELF
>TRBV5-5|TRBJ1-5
ASSLGRGNQPQH
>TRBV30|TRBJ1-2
AWSPTGGVSLGYT
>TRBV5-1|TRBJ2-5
ASSLETGVQETQY
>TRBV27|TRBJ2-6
ASSSGGGRVYSGANVLT
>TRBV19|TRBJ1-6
ASSIGGQLNSPLH
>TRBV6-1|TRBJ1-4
ASSEAGTGGEKLF
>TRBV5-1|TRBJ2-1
ASSSYGGTYNEQF
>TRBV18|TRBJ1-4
ASSPITGGVGEKLF
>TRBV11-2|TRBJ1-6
ASSLTGANSPLH
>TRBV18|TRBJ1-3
ASSPKSTAQYTGNTIY
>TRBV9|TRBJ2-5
ASSPSPGLAIWAETQY
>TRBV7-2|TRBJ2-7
ASSPRTGGYEQY
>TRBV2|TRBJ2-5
ASRASGGRETQY
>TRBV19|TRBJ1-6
ASSVNRGIGNSPLH
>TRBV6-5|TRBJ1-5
ASSPRGGNQPQH
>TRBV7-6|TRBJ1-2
ASSLINWGRKSEGYT
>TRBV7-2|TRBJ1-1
ASSLGPTVTAEAF
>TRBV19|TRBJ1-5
ARDAGDSNQPQH
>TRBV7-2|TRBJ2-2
ASKYTTNTGELF
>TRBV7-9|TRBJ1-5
ASSLGAGASQPQH
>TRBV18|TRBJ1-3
ASSPPQGLSGNTIY
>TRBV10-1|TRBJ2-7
ATVGLGGSYEQY
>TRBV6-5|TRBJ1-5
ASSPPGGFNQPQH
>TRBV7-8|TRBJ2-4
ASSLAGLAGGRSIQY
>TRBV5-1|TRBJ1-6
ASSLGDRGLSPLH
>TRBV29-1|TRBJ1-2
SVELGGAVGYT
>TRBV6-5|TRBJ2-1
ASRSSGGPYNEQF
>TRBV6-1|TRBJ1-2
ASSEMRGYT
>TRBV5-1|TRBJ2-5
ASSLPSQETQY
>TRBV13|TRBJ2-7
ASSTRTSGGPTGLAYEQY